A single sample is the source of the 2 T cell receptor beta chains below, sequenced in a study of PD-1 blockade in mismatch repair-deficient tumors. The table came from immunoSEQ multiplex PCR; TCRdb's copy has only in-frame clones and leaves some out. Here the sample spans 30,000 to 40,000 clones, 65% to 85% being singletons. Sequenced here: PBMCs, sampled roughly 6 weeks after starting pembrolizumab. These receptors all stem from an adult with mismatch repair-deficient cancer.

The sample holds one count of this clone. The chain links TRBV11-3 to TRBJ1-3; D is perhaps TRBD1 (6 bases). The CDR3 runs to 16 residues. The V gene lost 3 bases and the J gene lost 5 bases, with 17 bases spanning the gap. CDR1 SGHNT and CDR2 YENEEA come from the germline V gene. The CDR3 here is CASSFNRGGGRNTIYF. The CDR3 coding sequence is TGTGCCAGCAGCTTCAACCGGGGGGGCGGCCGAAACACCATATATTTT.

This clone has a single count. CDR3: CASSYRAGTEAFF. CDR3 in DNA: TGTGCCAGCAGTTACAGGGCGGGCACTGAAGCTTTCTTT. The chain recombines TRBV6-5 with TRBJ1-1; D gene ambiguous. This CDR3 spans 13 amino acids. Germline V CDR1 and CDR2: MNHEY, SVGAGI. Trimming took 2 bases from V and 4 from J, leaving 8 bases between them.